This T cell receptor beta chain comes out of a study of T-cell reconstitution after alpha-beta-depleted transplantation in children. The sample holds many counts of this clonotype. The CDR3 runs to 13 residues. J gave up 7 bases and V 2 bases, and 3 bases lay outside the gene matches. The germline gives CDR1 SGHRS, CDR2 YFSETQ. Preparation of the TCRbeta library involved a method that used unique molecular identifiers. TCRdb independently ran MiXCR on the PCR reads; one entry per CDR3 protein. The sample includes roughly 100,000 distinct CDR3 sequences, roughly 8% seen only once; the top ten take under 8%.

The chain employs TRBV5-1 and TRBJ2-1, with 7 positions matching TRBD1. The receptor was isolated from a human donor who donated a stem cell graft to a child with congenital amegakaryocytic thrombocytopenia. The sample in question was PBMCs from the stem cell graft donor, obtained from the stem cell graft. CDR3: CASSFGQDNEQFF. The CDR3 DNA is TGCGCCAGCAGCTTCGGACAGGATAATGAGCAGTTCTTC.